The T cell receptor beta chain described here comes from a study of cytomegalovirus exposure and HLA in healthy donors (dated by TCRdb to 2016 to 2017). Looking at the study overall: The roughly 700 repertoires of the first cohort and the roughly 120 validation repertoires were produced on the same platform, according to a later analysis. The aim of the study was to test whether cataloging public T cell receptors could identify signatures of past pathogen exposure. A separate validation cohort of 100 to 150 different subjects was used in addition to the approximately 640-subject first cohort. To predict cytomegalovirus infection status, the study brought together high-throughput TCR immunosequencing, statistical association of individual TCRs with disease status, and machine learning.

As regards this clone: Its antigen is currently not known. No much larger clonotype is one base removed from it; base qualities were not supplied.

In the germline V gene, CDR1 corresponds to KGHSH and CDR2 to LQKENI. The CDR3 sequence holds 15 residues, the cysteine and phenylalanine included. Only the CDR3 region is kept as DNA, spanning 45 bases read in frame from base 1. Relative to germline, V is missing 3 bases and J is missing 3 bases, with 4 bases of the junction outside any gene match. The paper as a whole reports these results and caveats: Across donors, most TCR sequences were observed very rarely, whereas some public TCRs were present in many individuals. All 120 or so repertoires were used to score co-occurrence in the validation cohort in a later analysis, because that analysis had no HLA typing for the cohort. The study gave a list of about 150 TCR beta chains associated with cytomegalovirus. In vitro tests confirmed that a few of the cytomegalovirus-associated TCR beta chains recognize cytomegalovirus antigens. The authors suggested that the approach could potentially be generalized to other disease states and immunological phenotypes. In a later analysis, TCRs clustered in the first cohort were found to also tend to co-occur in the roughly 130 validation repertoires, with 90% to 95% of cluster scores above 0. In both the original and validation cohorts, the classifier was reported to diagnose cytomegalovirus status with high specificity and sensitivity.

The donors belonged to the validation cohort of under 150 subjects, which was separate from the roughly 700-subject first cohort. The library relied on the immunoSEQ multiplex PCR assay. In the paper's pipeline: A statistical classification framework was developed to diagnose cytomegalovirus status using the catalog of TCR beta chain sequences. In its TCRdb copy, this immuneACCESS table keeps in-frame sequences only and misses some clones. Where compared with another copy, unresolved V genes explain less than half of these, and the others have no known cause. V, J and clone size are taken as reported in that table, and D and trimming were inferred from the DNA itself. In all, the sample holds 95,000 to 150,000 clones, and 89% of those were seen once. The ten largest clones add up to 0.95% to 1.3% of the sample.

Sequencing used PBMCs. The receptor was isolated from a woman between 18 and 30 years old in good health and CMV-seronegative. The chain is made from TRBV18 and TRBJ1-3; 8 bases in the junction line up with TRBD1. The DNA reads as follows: TGTGCCAGCTCACCGCGGGGACAGGTTGGAAACACCATATATTTT. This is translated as CASSPRGQVGNTIYF.